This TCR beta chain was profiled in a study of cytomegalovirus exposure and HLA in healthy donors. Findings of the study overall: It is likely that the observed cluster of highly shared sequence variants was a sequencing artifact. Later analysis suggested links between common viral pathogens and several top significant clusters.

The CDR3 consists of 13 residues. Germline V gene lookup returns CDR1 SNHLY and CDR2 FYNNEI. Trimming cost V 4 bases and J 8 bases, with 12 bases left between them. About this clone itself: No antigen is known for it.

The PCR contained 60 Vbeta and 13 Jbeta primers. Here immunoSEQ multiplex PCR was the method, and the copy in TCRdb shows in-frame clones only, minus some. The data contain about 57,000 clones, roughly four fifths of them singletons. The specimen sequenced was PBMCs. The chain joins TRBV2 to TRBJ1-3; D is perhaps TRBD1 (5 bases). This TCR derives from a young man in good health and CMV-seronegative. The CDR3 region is CASSGGNRYTIYF. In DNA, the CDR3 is TGTGCCAGCAGTGGGGGCAATCGATACACCATATATTTT.